A selection of T cell receptor beta chains follows, all from one sample in a study of T cell responses to AZD1222 COVID-19 vaccine. Sequencing was performed with immunoSEQ multiplex PCR; in TCRdb, only in-frame clones are kept and a portion is missing. Of 150,000 to 200,000 clones in the sample, about 90% were seen once. Sequencing used peripheral blood, obtained on day 0 of AZD1222 vaccination. The source is an adult in good health. Each CDR3 is given with its conserved first and last residue. Fields, in order: D gene, V gene, clone size, J gene, CDR3 protein. D genes are given only for firm matches. Only part of the rows carry a size: once, few, many, or a class if the clone is expanded.

d_call: NA; v_call: TRBV27; clone_size: NA; j_call: TRBJ2-7; cdr3_aa: CASSSKGRSEQYF
d_call: NA; v_call: TRBV19; clone_size: NA; j_call: TRBJ1-6; cdr3_aa: CASRPTESSYNSPLHF
d_call: NA; v_call: TRBV28; clone_size: NA; j_call: TRBJ1-2; cdr3_aa: CASSFRRGRQNYGYTF
d_call: TRBD2; v_call: TRBV6-2/TRBV6-3; clone_size: NA; j_call: TRBJ2-3; cdr3_aa: CASSLGLALSTDTQYF
d_call: NA; v_call: TRBV28; clone_size: NA; j_call: TRBJ1-6; cdr3_aa: CASISPGNSPLHF
d_call: NA; v_call: TRBV19; clone_size: once; j_call: TRBJ2-3; cdr3_aa: CASSKPRGVGGDTQYF
d_call: NA; v_call: TRBV15; clone_size: few; j_call: TRBJ1-2; cdr3_aa: CATSRDRRDGYTF
d_call: TRBD1; v_call: TRBV13; clone_size: NA; j_call: TRBJ1-2; cdr3_aa: CASSFGTANYGYTF
d_call: TRBD2; v_call: TRBV5-1; clone_size: NA; j_call: TRBJ2-1; cdr3_aa: CASSTIAGGSYNEQFF
d_call: TRBD1; v_call: TRBV7-3; clone_size: NA; j_call: TRBJ2-3; cdr3_aa: CASSLTGTGGLTDTQYF
d_call: TRBD1; v_call: TRBV4-2; clone_size: NA; j_call: TRBJ2-2; cdr3_aa: CASSLQGSGGELFF
d_call: NA; v_call: TRBV19; clone_size: NA; j_call: TRBJ2-1; cdr3_aa: CASSMSGIEQFF
d_call: NA; v_call: TRBV3-1/TRBV3-2; clone_size: once; j_call: TRBJ1-2; cdr3_aa: CASSQLRGGQNYGYTF
d_call: NA; v_call: TRBV11-3; clone_size: NA; j_call: TRBJ2-7; cdr3_aa: CASSLVLRDSLHEQYF
d_call: NA; v_call: TRBV7-8; clone_size: once; j_call: TRBJ1-5; cdr3_aa: CASTRDTQPQHF
d_call: TRBD1; v_call: TRBV6-2/TRBV6-3; clone_size: NA; j_call: TRBJ2-7; cdr3_aa: CASSYTPGQQIYEQYF
d_call: NA; v_call: TRBV15; clone_size: NA; j_call: TRBJ1-2; cdr3_aa: CATSSLPSGTEDGYTF
d_call: TRBD1; v_call: TRBV28; clone_size: NA; j_call: TRBJ1-6; cdr3_aa: CASSIGDRDNSPLHF
d_call: TRBD1; v_call: TRBV18; clone_size: once; j_call: TRBJ1-1; cdr3_aa: CASSRQGARRTEAFF
d_call: NA; v_call: TRBV28; clone_size: NA; j_call: TRBJ1-4; cdr3_aa: CASGTRAREKLFF
d_call: NA; v_call: TRBV15; clone_size: NA; j_call: TRBJ1-1; cdr3_aa: CATSRDLIRGTEAFF
d_call: NA; v_call: TRBV6-2/TRBV6-3; clone_size: NA; j_call: TRBJ1-4; cdr3_aa: CASSIRSSNEKLFF
d_call: NA; v_call: TRBV20-1; clone_size: NA; j_call: TRBJ1-1; cdr3_aa: CSASPGNTEAFF
d_call: NA; v_call: TRBV30; clone_size: once; j_call: TRBJ1-1; cdr3_aa: CAWEGEMITEAFF
d_call: NA; v_call: TRBV25-1; clone_size: NA; j_call: TRBJ1-2; cdr3_aa: CASSAPNLQGNTF
d_call: TRBD1; v_call: TRBV6-2/TRBV6-3; clone_size: NA; j_call: TRBJ1-5; cdr3_aa: CASSRDSRNQPQHF
d_call: NA; v_call: TRBV7-2; clone_size: NA; j_call: TRBJ1-6; cdr3_aa: CASSQFQAGNGNSPLHF
d_call: TRBD1; v_call: TRBV6-5; clone_size: NA; j_call: TRBJ1-2; cdr3_aa: CASINRDRLSFGYTF
d_call: TRBD1; v_call: TRBV4-3; clone_size: NA; j_call: TRBJ2-7; cdr3_aa: CASSQDLGQDYEQYF
d_call: NA; v_call: TRBV7-2; clone_size: NA; j_call: TRBJ2-5; cdr3_aa: CASSLDRQKETQYF
d_call: NA; v_call: TRBV7-2; clone_size: NA; j_call: TRBJ2-3; cdr3_aa: CASSDRTDTQYF
d_call: TRBD2; v_call: TRBV27; clone_size: NA; j_call: TRBJ2-5; cdr3_aa: CASGRLSGRGRETQYF
d_call: NA; v_call: TRBV20-1; clone_size: once; j_call: TRBJ2-7; cdr3_aa: CSASWQSSVWEQYF
d_call: NA; v_call: TRBV6-4; clone_size: NA; j_call: TRBJ1-5; cdr3_aa: CASRDSNQPQHF
d_call: NA; v_call: TRBV25-1; clone_size: NA; j_call: TRBJ1-1; cdr3_aa: CASRMGGMNTEAFF
d_call: TRBD2; v_call: TRBV3-1/TRBV3-2; clone_size: NA; j_call: TRBJ2-7; cdr3_aa: CASSLGTSGGGVEQYF
d_call: NA; v_call: TRBV6-5; clone_size: NA; j_call: TRBJ1-1; cdr3_aa: CASRRPGSGTEAFF
d_call: NA; v_call: TRBV9; clone_size: NA; j_call: TRBJ2-3; cdr3_aa: CASSVRGVDTQYF
d_call: NA; v_call: TRBV18; clone_size: NA; j_call: TRBJ1-2; cdr3_aa: CASSPEGGFNYGYTF
d_call: NA; v_call: TRBV7-2; clone_size: NA; j_call: TRBJ2-7; cdr3_aa: CASSSAGGPYEQYF
d_call: NA; v_call: TRBV18; clone_size: once; j_call: TRBJ1-4; cdr3_aa: CASSPLIPPEELFF
d_call: NA; v_call: TRBV19; clone_size: NA; j_call: TRBJ1-5; cdr3_aa: CASSIEGTTLGYSNQPQHF
d_call: NA; v_call: TRBV7-2; clone_size: NA; j_call: TRBJ2-1; cdr3_aa: CASSFYARADYIDEQFF